The subject of this entry is one TCR beta chain. Germline-derived CDR1 and CDR2 are SGHVS and FQNEAQ. The CDR3 spans 13 residues. V was pared by 6 bases and J by 5 bases, with 6 bases of the junction left unmatched. RNA was extracted and reverse transcribed into cDNA as the sequencing template. Measured with immunoSEQ multiplex PCR; TCRdb has only the in-frame clones, and not every one. The sample carries more than 3,500 clones, 60% to 75% recorded once. These data belong to a study of CD8+ T cells in alopecia areata. The chain joins TRBV7-8 to TRBJ2-7; 8 bases map to TRBD1. Sequenced material: skin. The source of this sequence is a human donor in good health. CDR3 in amino acids: CASSRTGSHEQYF. The DNA for the CDR3 is TGTGCCAGCAGTCGGACAGGGAGCCACGAGCAGTACTTC. Complete variable domain (other parts from reference TRBV7-8 and TRBJ2-7): GAGVSQSPRYKVAKRGQDVALRCDPISGHVSLFWYQQALGQGPEFLTYFQNEAQLDKSGLPSDRFFAERPEGSVSTLKIQRTQQEDSAVYLCASSRTGSHEQYFGPGTRLTVT.